These 25 T cell receptor beta chains came from one sample sequenced in a study of cytomegalovirus exposure and HLA in healthy donors listed by TCRdb under 2017. The library was prepared using the immunoSEQ multiplex PCR assay. A mixture of 60 forward primers for TCR Vbeta segments and 13 reverse primers for TCR Jbeta segments was used in the multiplex PCR. The table comes from immuneACCESS by way of TCRdb, which keeps in-frame sequences with V and J called. Part of the clones is missing from these tables; in studies checked, under half for an unresolved V gene and the rest for unknown reasons. The sample data list around 150,000 clones, and about four fifths of these were observed just once. The top ten clonotypes cover more than 3.5% of the sample. The sequenced material came from PBMCs. These receptors all stem from a woman in her forties in good health and CMV-seropositive.

For this clone: The sample contains more than one DNA sequence encoding this CDR3. This sequence joins TRBV4-2 and TRBJ1-5; 8 bases are shared with TRBD1. J was trimmed by 7 bases and V by 0 bases; bases with no gene match: 11. The germline gives CDR1 LGHNA, CDR2 YNFKEQ. This CDR3 region has 17 residues. As DNA, the CDR3 is TGTGCCAGCAGCCAAGAACGGGGCAGGGGGCAAGGGCAGCCCCAGCATTTT. It translates to CASSQERGRGQGQPQHF.

This clone occurred once. The CDR3 protein is CASSYLAGGPRNEQFF. CDR3 DNA sequence: TGTGCCAGCAGTTACCTAGCGGGAGGGCCGCGGAATGAGCAGTTCTTC. The V gene is TRBV6-5, the J gene TRBJ2-1, with 12 positions matching TRBD2. The J segment lost 7 bases and the V segment lost 2 bases, leaving 6 bases of the junction unmatched. The germline CDR1 and CDR2 sequences are MNHEY and SVGAGI. This CDR3 comprises 16 residues.

The chain combines TRBV5-1 with TRBJ2-3, with D maybe TRBD2 (5 bases). Trimming took off 0 bases at V and 5 bases at J, with 13 bases between the two ends. CDR3 length: 15 residues. Germline V lookup: CDR1 SGHRS, CDR2 YFSETQ. CDR3 sequence (DNA): TGCGCCAGCAGCTTGGCGGGAATCGAGGTAGATACGCAGTATTTT. This sequence encodes CASSLAGIEVDTQYF.

The chain carries TRBV30 and TRBJ2-1; no clear D. Trimming stripped 0 bases from V and 8 bases from J, with 11 bases between. Germline CDR1 is GTSNPN and CDR2 is SVGIG (reference sequence). The CDR3 extends over 13 amino acids. This CDR3 reads CAWSVFLEYEQFF. In DNA, the CDR3 is TGTGCCTGGAGTGTATTTCTAGAGTATGAGCAGTTCTTC.

The rearrangement uses TRBV30 and TRBJ2-5, with 8 nucleotides matching TRBD2. V was clipped by 3 bases and J by 4 bases; unmatched bases: 4. Germline values: CDR1 GTSNPN, CDR2 SVGIG (reference sequence). The CDR3 has 13 residues. In nucleotides, the CDR3 is TGTGCCTGGAGGCGGGGGGTTTCAGAGACCCAGTACTTC. Protein sequence: CAWRRGVSETQYF.

The J gene is TRBJ2-6, the V gene TRBV28; D perhaps matches TRBD1 (6 bases). V lost 4 bases, J lost 1 base, and 14 bases lay in between. CDR1 is MDHEN and CDR2 is SYDVKM in the germline V gene. CDR3 length equals 17 residues. CDR3 DNA: TGTGCCAGCAGTTCAGGGGTGAGGGAGTCTGGGGCCAACGTCCTGACTTTC. The encoded protein is CASSSGVRESGANVLTF. Full variable domain (remainder filled in from reference TRBV28 and TRBJ2-6): DVKVTQSSRYLVKRTGEKVFLECVQDMDHENMFWYRQDPGLGLRLIYFSYDVKMKEKGDIPEGYSVSREKKERFSLILESASTNQTSMYLCASSSGVRESGANVLTFGAGSRLTVL.

The V and J genes are TRBV10-1 and TRBJ1-2; 10 bases line up with TRBD1. V shed 11 bases, J shed 7 bases, and the junction held 13 bases outside the gene matches. CDR1 is WNHNN, CDR2 SYGVQD, per germline (reference sequence). The CDR3 sequence is 14 residues long. The CDR3 protein is CAVLTGTGDSGYTF. In nucleotides, the CDR3 is TGCGCCGTACTAACCGGGACAGGGGACTCTGGCTACACCTTC.

The V call is TRBV5-1, the J call TRBJ2-3; 8 nucleotides line up with TRBD2. The CDR3 covers 15 residues. Trimming removed 1 base from V and 2 bases from J; junction bases left unmatched: 3. The germline V gene has CDR1 SGHRS and CDR2 YFSETQ. The chain's CDR3 is CASSLRGGTTDTQYF. DNA of the CDR3: TGCGCCAGCAGCTTGCGCGGGGGGACCACAGATACGCAGTATTTT.

About this clone: A junction boundary mismatches the germline segment, possibly from a read error. This chain links TRBV7-9 with TRBJ2-5; weak D call: TRBD1 (5 bases). CDR3 length: 16 amino acids. Germline loops: CDR1 SEHNR, CDR2 FQNEAQ (reference sequence). The CDR3 nucleotides are TGTTCCAGCAGCTCGTTGCTGGGGCAGGGCAGGGAGACCCAGTACTTC. Translating it yields CSSSSLLGQGRETQYF.

The chain is built from TRBV27 and TRBJ2-5, with 13 bases matching TRBD2. Per the germline V gene, CDR1 is MNHEY and CDR2 is SMNVEV (reference sequence). Trimming at V came to 5 bases and at J to 5 bases, leaving 8 bases not matched to a gene. The CDR3 consists of 16 residues. The CDR3 region is CASSPTGLAGTETQYF. CDR3 nucleotides: TGTGCCAGCAGTCCAACGGGACTAGCGGGGACCGAGACCCAGTACTTC.

The V call is TRBV9, the J call TRBJ2-6, with 9 positions matching TRBD1. V was pared by 1 base and J by 2 bases, with 7 bases of the junction left unmatched. This CDR3 is 18 amino acids long. Germline values: CDR1 SGDLS, CDR2 YYNGEE. The DNA of the CDR3 is TGTGCCAGCAGCGTATCTGGGACAGGGATAGCTGGGGCCAACGTCCTGACTTTC. Protein product: CASSVSGTGIAGANVLTF.

This rearrangement joins TRBV29-1 to TRBJ2-3; weak D call: TRBD2 (5 bases). Germline lookup yields CDR1 SQVTM and CDR2 ANQGSEA. The CDR3 runs to 13 residues. V gave up 6 bases and J gave up 2 bases, with 12 bases separating them. The CDR3 sequence: CSVQTTLTDTQYF. In DNA form, the CDR3 reads TGCAGCGTCCAGACTACCCTCACAGATACGCAGTATTTT.

The CDR3 coding sequence is TGTGCCAGCAGCGGGACAGGGCGCACTGAAGCTTTCTTT. Translating gives CASSGTGRTEAFF. The chain joins TRBV6-5 to TRBJ1-1; 9 nucleotides align to TRBD1. Germline CDR1 is MNHEY and CDR2 is SVGAGI. The V segment lost 6 bases and the J segment 4 bases; nucleotides outside the gene matches: 3. The CDR3 is 13 amino acids.

The V and J genes are TRBV7-9 and TRBJ2-7; the D gene is possibly TRBD1 (5 bases). CDR3 size: 13 residues. Germline lookup yields CDR1 SEHNR and CDR2 FQNEAQ (reference sequence). The germline V and J ends were trimmed by 1 base and 6 bases, with 10 bases remaining between them. This chain's CDR3 is CASSLEVGAEQYF. In DNA, the CDR3 is TGTGCCAGCAGCTTAGAGGTAGGGGCCGAGCAGTACTTC.

This chain connects TRBV15 to TRBJ2-1; no firm D call. Germline V CDR1 and CDR2: LNHNV, YYDKDF (reference sequence). The CDR3 contains 14 residues. V lost 0 bases, J lost 0 bases, and 3 bases lay in between. The CDR3 protein is CATSREYSYNEQFF. DNA of the CDR3: TGTGCCACCAGCAGAGAATACTCCTACAATGAGCAGTTCTTC. Complete variable domain (other parts from reference TRBV15 and TRBJ2-1): DAMVIQNPRYQVTQFGKPVTLSCSQTLNHNVMYWYQQKSSQAPKLLFHYYDKDFNNEADTPDNFQSRRPNTSFCFLDIRSPGLGDTAMYLCATSREYSYNEQFFGPGTRLTVL.

The chain is built from TRBV18 and TRBJ2-2; 7 bases are a match to TRBD1. The CDR3 has 14 residues. CDR1 and CDR2 from the germline V gene are KGHSH and LQKENI. The trim removed 3 bases at V and 7 bases at J, leaving 5 bases unmatched. The CDR3 here is CASSPGTASGELFF. DNA for the CDR3: TGTGCCAGCTCACCGGGGACAGCGAGCGGGGAGCTGTTTTTT.

The chain employs TRBV30 and TRBJ2-5, with 7 bases fitting TRBD1. CDR1 and CDR2 from the germline V gene are GTSNPN and SVGIG (reference sequence). The CDR3 runs 13 residues. The junction had 4 bases not matched to a gene; V was cut back by 2 bases and J by 4 bases. The CDR3 sequence: CAWSLPGGETQYF. In nucleotides, the CDR3 is TGTGCCTGGAGTCTACCAGGGGGAGAGACCCAGTACTTC.

This rearrangement joins TRBV6-1 to TRBJ2-5; TRBD2 aligns across 12 bases. CDR3 length: 19 residues. V trimming: 0 bases; J trimming: 6 bases; junction bases outside the gene matches: 14. From germline, CDR1 is MNHNS and CDR2 SASEGT. CDR3 sequence (DNA): TGTGCCAGCAGTGAAGCGTACATCAGCCTAGCGGGGGGGACAAAGACCCAGTACTTC. Encoded protein: CASSEAYISLAGGTKTQYF.

This chain links TRBV7-2 with TRBJ2-5; 10 positions agree with TRBD1. From germline, CDR1 is SGHTA and CDR2 FQGNSA. V was pared by 5 bases and J by 4 bases, with 4 bases of the junction left unmatched. This CDR3 comprises 14 residues. CDR3 in amino acids: CASSLGTGVETQYF. The DNA of the CDR3 is TGTGCCAGCAGCCTAGGGACAGGGGTAGAGACCCAGTACTTC.

The rearrangement joins TRBV7-2 to TRBJ2-5, with D possibly TRBD2 on 6 matching bases. The germline V and J ends were trimmed by 2 bases and 4 bases, with 8 bases remaining between them. The germline V gene encodes CDR1 SGHTA and CDR2 FQGNSA. The CDR3 is made up of 13 amino acids. The CDR3 bases are TGTGCCAGCAGCTTAAAGGGAGGAGAGACCCAGTACTTC. This codes for CASSLKGGETQYF.

This rearrangement joins TRBV15 to TRBJ2-5; 7 nucleotides match TRBD2. TRBJ2-7 matches the DNA end more closely, so the J call is doubtful. Per the germline V gene, CDR1 is LNHNV and CDR2 is YYDKDF (reference sequence). This CDR3 spans 15 amino acids. CDR3 loop: CATSPDWRGSYEQYF. CDR3 DNA: TGTGCCACCAGTCCCGACTGGCGGGGGTCCTACGAGCAGTACTTC.

The chain couples TRBV4-3 to TRBJ2-7; TRBD2 might be the D (6 bases). Germline V gene sequence: CDR1 LGHNA, CDR2 YSLEER. Trimming took 0 bases from V and 5 from J, leaving 11 bases between them. The CDR3 has 14 amino acids. CDR3 DNA: TGCGCCAGCAGCCAAGAAAGGGCGGGGAACGAGCAGTACTTC. Translating gives CASSQERAGNEQYF.

This clone was detected only a few times. The chain employs TRBV7-9 and TRBJ1-6; 7 bases fit TRBD1. Per the germline V gene, CDR1 is SEHNR and CDR2 is FQNEAQ (reference sequence). This CDR3 comprises 15 residues. V dropped 2 bases and J dropped 8; count of bases not matched to a gene: 6. The CDR3 DNA sequence: TGTGCCAGCAGCTTATGGACAGGCGGGGATTCACCCCTCCACTTT. Protein product: CASSLWTGGDSPLHF.

The J gene is TRBJ2-1, the V gene TRBV7-9, with 13 bases that match TRBD2. The CDR3 is made up of 15 amino acids. The V and J ends lost 4 bases and 12 bases, in that order; junction bases with no gene match: 9. Germline lookup yields CDR1 SEHNR and CDR2 FQNEAQ (reference sequence). The CDR3 here is CASSSIGLAGVGQFF. The CDR3, as DNA: TGTGCCAGCAGCTCCATTGGACTAGCGGGAGTTGGGCAGTTCTTC. Full variable domain (remainder filled in from reference TRBV7-9 and TRBJ2-1): DTGVSQNPRHKITKRGQNVTFRCDPISEHNRLYWYRQTLGQGPEFLTYFQNEAQLEKSRLLSDRFSAERPKGSFSTLEIQRTEQGDSAMYLCASSSIGLAGVGQFFGPGTRLTVL.

This clone was detected once. This chain uses TRBV10-1 with TRBJ1-1, with D hard to call. The V end lost 1 base, the J end lost 3 bases, and 6 bases lay between the germline ends. The germline V gene encodes CDR1 WNHNN and CDR2 SYGVQD (reference sequence). The CDR3 runs 13 residues. Here the CDR3 reads CASSEFKYTEAFF. CDR3 bases: TGCGCCAGCAGTGAGTTCAAATACACTGAAGCTTTCTTT.